These T cell receptor beta chains were read from a single sample in a study of CD8+ T cells in alopecia areata. The table came from immunoSEQ multiplex PCR; TCRdb's copy has only in-frame clones and leaves some out. The sample gives 110,000 to 150,000 clones, about 88% of which show up once; less than 15% is in the top ten. The material was CD8+ T cells sorted from blood, obtained at week 4, from a patient treated with tofacitinib. These receptors all stem from a human donor with alopecia areata. Both conserved end residues are part of each CDR3. A D gene is named only where the DNA matches it firmly. Clone size appears in some rows only: once, few, many, or a class for an expanded clone.

d_gene: .
v_gene: TRBV5-1
abundance: .
j_gene: TRBJ2-7
CDR3nt: TGCGCCAGCAGCTTGGGGACTACATCCTACGAGCAGTACTTC
CDR3aa: CASSLGTTSYEQYF

d_gene: .
v_gene: TRBV7-8
abundance: .
j_gene: TRBJ2-1
CDR3nt: TGTGCCAGCAGCCTAGGACAGGAGGGGCAGTTCTTC
CDR3aa: CASSLGQEGQFF

d_gene: TRBD2
v_gene: TRBV4-1
abundance: .
j_gene: TRBJ2-7
CDR3nt: TGCGCCAGCAGCCAGAATAGCGGGATAGGCGAGCAGTACTTC
CDR3aa: CASSQNSGIGEQYF

d_gene: .
v_gene: TRBV27
abundance: .
j_gene: TRBJ1-1
CDR3nt: TGTGCCAGCAGTTTACTCGGTGGTGAAGCTTTCTTT
CDR3aa: CASSLLGGEAFF

d_gene: .
v_gene: TRBV6-5
abundance: .
j_gene: TRBJ1-5
CDR3nt: TGTGCCAGCAGTTCCGCAATGTCTGAAGATCAGCCCCAGCATTTT
CDR3aa: CASSSAMSEDQPQHF

d_gene: .
v_gene: TRBV5-6
abundance: .
j_gene: TRBJ2-5
CDR3nt: TGTGCCAGCAGCTCCTTAGGCCAAGAGACCCAGTACTTC
CDR3aa: CASSSLGQETQYF

d_gene: TRBD2
v_gene: TRBV7-9
abundance: .
j_gene: TRBJ2-7
CDR3nt: TGTGCCAGCAGCCCCGTTCGTAGCTTTCTAGCGGGATCTCCCTACGAGCAGTACTTC
CDR3aa: CASSPVRSFLAGSPYEQYF

d_gene: TRBD1
v_gene: TRBV7-6
abundance: .
j_gene: TRBJ2-5
CDR3nt: TGTGCCAGCAGCTTAGACAGGGGTGAAGAGACCCAGTACTTC
CDR3aa: CASSLDRGEETQYF

d_gene: TRBD1
v_gene: TRBV5-6
abundance: .
j_gene: TRBJ2-7
CDR3nt: TGTGCCAGCAGCTTGGCTGGAGGACAGGGTTACGAGCAGTACTTC
CDR3aa: CASSLAGGQGYEQYF

d_gene: TRBD1
v_gene: TRBV27
abundance: .
j_gene: TRBJ2-7
CDR3nt: TGTGCCAGCAGTTTTTTGACAGGGCTCGACGAGCAGTACTTC
CDR3aa: CASSFLTGLDEQYF

d_gene: .
v_gene: TRBV11-2
abundance: .
j_gene: TRBJ2-5
CDR3nt: TGTGCCAGCAGCTTAGCAGGGACGGAGACCCAGTACTTC
CDR3aa: CASSLAGTETQYF

d_gene: .
v_gene: TRBV4-1
abundance: .
j_gene: TRBJ2-6
CDR3nt: TGCGCCAGCAGCCTACTACCTGGGGCCAACGTCCTGACTTTC
CDR3aa: CASSLLPGANVLTF

d_gene: .
v_gene: TRBV9
abundance: .
j_gene: TRBJ2-7
CDR3nt: TGTGCCAGCAGCGTAGCAGGGGCCGGTTACTACGAGCAGTACTTC
CDR3aa: CASSVAGAGYYEQYF

d_gene: .
v_gene: TRBV14
abundance: .
j_gene: TRBJ1-1
CDR3nt: TGTGCCAGCAGCCCACCCTCGGGGCTCCGGAGCACTGAAGCTTTCTTT
CDR3aa: CASSPPSGLRSTEAFF

d_gene: .
v_gene: TRBV27
abundance: .
j_gene: TRBJ1-2
CDR3nt: TGTGCCAGTCGAGAGGCTAACTATGGCTACACCTTC
CDR3aa: CASREANYGYTF

d_gene: TRBD1
v_gene: TRBV6-6
abundance: .
j_gene: TRBJ2-7
CDR3nt: TGTGCCAGCAGTTACATAGGAGACAGGGCGTTCTACGAGCAGTACTTC
CDR3aa: CASSYIGDRAFYEQYF

d_gene: .
v_gene: TRBV6-5
abundance: .
j_gene: TRBJ2-3
CDR3nt: TGTGCCAGCAACCCAGCGCTTAGCACAGATACGCAGTATTTT
CDR3aa: CASNPALSTDTQYF

d_gene: .
v_gene: TRBV27
abundance: .
j_gene: TRBJ2-7
CDR3nt: TGTGCCAGCAGTTTATATGGGGGAAGCTACGAGCAGTACTTC
CDR3aa: CASSLYGGSYEQYF

d_gene: .
v_gene: TRBV27
abundance: .
j_gene: TRBJ2-1
CDR3nt: TGTGCCAGCCGGCGCGCGGGGCACAATGAGCAGTTCTTC
CDR3aa: CASRRAGHNEQFF

d_gene: .
v_gene: TRBV30
abundance: .
j_gene: TRBJ1-1
CDR3nt: TGTGCCTCGACCGGGACCTTGGGCACTGAAGCTTTCTTT
CDR3aa: CASTGTLGTEAFF

d_gene: .
v_gene: TRBV23-1
abundance: .
j_gene: TRBJ1-2
CDR3nt: TGCGCCAGCAGTCAATCGAGGGGTAGTGGCTACACCTTC
CDR3aa: CASSQSRGSGYTF

d_gene: .
v_gene: TRBV18
abundance: .
j_gene: TRBJ2-1
CDR3nt: TGTGCCAGCTCACCAGCGGGAAGGAGCTCCTACAATGAGCAGTTCTTC
CDR3aa: CASSPAGRSSYNEQFF

d_gene: .
v_gene: TRBV9
abundance: once
j_gene: TRBJ1-6
CDR3nt: TGTGCCAGCAGCGCCGGGACACAGGGAGGCTATAATTCACCCCTCCACTTT
CDR3aa: CASSAGTQGGYNSPLHF

d_gene: .
v_gene: TRBV27
abundance: .
j_gene: TRBJ1-2
CDR3nt: TGTGCCAGCAGTTTATCCGCAGGGTCTACCTATGGCTACACCTTC
CDR3aa: CASSLSAGSTYGYTF

d_gene: .
v_gene: TRBV6-5
abundance: .
j_gene: TRBJ1-2
CDR3nt: TGTGCCAGCAGTTATGGGGGCGAGGATGGCTACACCTTC
CDR3aa: CASSYGGEDGYTF

d_gene: .
v_gene: TRBV9
abundance: .
j_gene: TRBJ2-7
CDR3nt: TGTGCCAGCAGCGCGGACAGCCACGAGCAGTACTTC
CDR3aa: CASSADSHEQYF

d_gene: .
v_gene: TRBV6-4
abundance: .
j_gene: TRBJ1-1
CDR3nt: TGTGCCAGCAGTGACTGGGAGGGCACTGAAGCTTTCTTT
CDR3aa: CASSDWEGTEAFF

d_gene: .
v_gene: TRBV9
abundance: .
j_gene: TRBJ1-2
CDR3nt: TGTGCCAGCAGCGGTGGGGAGCGCCTCTTCTATGGCTACACCTTC
CDR3aa: CASSGGERLFYGYTF

d_gene: .
v_gene: TRBV30
abundance: .
j_gene: TRBJ2-7
CDR3nt: TGTGCCTGGAGTGAGTCCTACGAGCAGTACTTC
CDR3aa: CAWSESYEQYF

d_gene: TRBD1
v_gene: TRBV14
abundance: .
j_gene: TRBJ2-7
CDR3nt: TGTGCCAGCAGCTTAACCGAGGGGCCAGGGGGCGAGCAGTACTTC
CDR3aa: CASSLTEGPGGEQYF